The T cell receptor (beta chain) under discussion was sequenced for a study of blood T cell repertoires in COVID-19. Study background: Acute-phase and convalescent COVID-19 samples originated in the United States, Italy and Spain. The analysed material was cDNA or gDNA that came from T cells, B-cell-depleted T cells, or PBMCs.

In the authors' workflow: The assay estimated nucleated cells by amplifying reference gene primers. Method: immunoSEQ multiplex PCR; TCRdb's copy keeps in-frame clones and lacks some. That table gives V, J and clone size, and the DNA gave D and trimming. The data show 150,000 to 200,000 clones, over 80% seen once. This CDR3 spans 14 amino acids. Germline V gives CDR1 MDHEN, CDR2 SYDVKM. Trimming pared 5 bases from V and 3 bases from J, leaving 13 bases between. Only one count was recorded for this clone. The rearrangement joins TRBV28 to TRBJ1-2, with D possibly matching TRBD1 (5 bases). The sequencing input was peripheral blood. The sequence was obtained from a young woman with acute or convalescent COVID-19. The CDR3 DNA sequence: TGTGCCAGCAGTCCTTTGGGGGGGTACTATGGCTACACCTTC. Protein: CASSPLGGYYGYTF.